The next 27 T cell receptor beta chains were all read from a single sample in a study of beta chain features in type 1 diabetes. Study observations and caveats: People with Type 1 diabetes carried modestly yet significantly shorter TCRB CDR3s in all four CD4+ subsets.

No antigens are known for them. Every isolated RNA sample was fully reverse transcribed, so sequencing captured expressed TCRB transcripts. This table comes from immunoSEQ multiplex PCR, and its TCRdb copy is limited to in-frame clones, with some not included. The table lists 630,000 or so clones, about an eighth of them singletons. Sequencing was done on a sample of naive CD4+ T cells from blood. These receptors all stem from a man between 18 and 29 years old with type 1 diabetes.

The J gene is TRBJ2-7, the V gene TRBV7-9, with a possible D match to TRBD2 (6 bases). V shed 5 bases and J shed 5 bases, with 16 bases lying between them. Germline loops: CDR1 SEHNR, CDR2 FQNEAQ (reference sequence). The CDR3 spans 14 residues. CDR3 amino acids: CASSLAGTRNEQYF. The CDR3, as DNA: TGTGCCAGCAGCCTCGCGGGAACCAGAAACGAGCAGTACTTC.

The CDR3 nucleotides read TGCAGCGCCAAAACTCGGGACCAAGGCACTGAAGCTTTCTTT. This translates into CSAKTRDQGTEAFF. This sequence joins TRBV29-1 and TRBJ1-1; perhaps TRBD1 as D (5 bases). V dropped 7 bases and J dropped 4 bases, with 19 bases sitting between them. CDR1 SQVTM and CDR2 ANQGSEA come from the germline V gene. The CDR3 sequence is 14 residues long.

This chain connects TRBV2 to TRBJ1-5; D gene uncertain. Trimming removed 6 bases at V and 4 bases at J, with 16 bases between. The germline CDR1 and CDR2 sequences are SNHLY and FYNNEI. The CDR3 loop spans 15 amino acids. CDR3 nucleotides: TGTGCCAGCAGCCAGGTGGCAATCCCAAATCAGCCCCAGCATTTT. Encoded protein: CASSQVAIPNQPQHF.

The chain recombines TRBV30 with TRBJ1-1, with D perhaps TRBD1 (6 bases). The germline V gene encodes CDR1 GTSNPN and CDR2 SVGIG (reference sequence). Trimming took off 6 bases at V and 3 bases at J, with 17 bases between the two ends. This CDR3 spans 14 amino acids. CDR3 protein: CACENRVGYTEAFF. In DNA form, the CDR3 reads TGTGCCTGTGAAAACAGGGTCGGCTACACTGAAGCTTTCTTT.

The chain couples TRBV4-1 to TRBJ2-2; 14 nucleotides agree with TRBD2. Germline-derived CDR1 and CDR2 are MGHRA and YSYEKL. This CDR3 comprises 18 residues. V was clipped by 4 bases and J by 5 bases; unmatched bases: 9. Here the CDR3 reads CASSLLGLAGEKTGELFF. CDR3 DNA: TGCGCCAGCAGCCTCCTGGGACTAGCGGGAGAAAAGACCGGGGAGCTGTTTTTT.

This clone was seen once. This chain links TRBV5-1 with TRBJ2-1; 10 nucleotides agree with TRBD2. Per the germline V gene, CDR1 is SGHRS and CDR2 is YFSETQ. With V trimmed by 4 bases and J by 5 bases, 9 bases remained unmatched. This CDR3 is built from 16 residues. The CDR3 loop reads CASSLLTSGKNNEQFF. CDR3 nucleotide sequence: TGCGCCAGCAGCCTGCTTACTAGCGGGAAGAACAATGAGCAGTTCTTC.

This rearrangement joins TRBV9 to TRBJ2-5, with 8 positions matching TRBD1. In germline, CDR1 is SGDLS, CDR2 YYNGEE. CDR3 length: 14 amino acids. J was trimmed by 3 bases and V by 4 bases; bases with no gene match: 5. The CDR3 nucleotides read TGTGCCAGCAGCCCGGGACAGGCTGAAGAGACCCAGTACTTC. It encodes CASSPGQAEETQYF.

This clone was detected only a few times. The chain has TRBV7-2 and TRBJ2-2; D might be TRBD1 (6 bases). There are 15 residues in the CDR3. Germline V gene lookup returns CDR1 SGHTA and CDR2 FQGNSA. The V end was cut by 1 base, the J end by 6 bases, with 12 bases between. CDR3 DNA sequence: TGTGCCAGCAGCTTAGGAAGGGGGTTGTCCGGGGAGCTGTTTTTT. Amino acid sequence: CASSLGRGLSGELFF.

This rearrangement joins TRBV29-1 to TRBJ2-1; the match to TRBD1 covers 12 bases. The V and J ends lost 4 bases and 4 bases, in that order; junction bases with no gene match: 2. Germline V CDR1 and CDR2: SQVTM, ANQGSEA. The CDR3 has 14 residues. The CDR3 sequence is CSVGDRGPYNEQFF. The CDR3, as DNA: TGCAGCGTTGGGGACAGGGGGCCTTACAATGAGCAGTTCTTC.

The gene calls are TRBV5-6 and TRBJ2-5, with TRBD2 matching over 7 bases. Germline V gene lookup returns CDR1 SGHDT and CDR2 YYEEEE. The length of the CDR3 is 15 residues. The V gene end was trimmed by 3 bases and the J gene end by 5 bases; junction bases not matched to a gene: 10. CDR3 sequence reads: CASSSWTSGGETQYF. In DNA form, the CDR3 reads TGTGCCAGCAGCTCCTGGACTAGTGGTGGGGAGACCCAGTACTTC.

This clone was picked up a small number of times. The V call is TRBV25-1, the J call TRBJ2-6, with D unresolved. This CDR3 comprises 15 residues. With 2 bases removed from V and 2 bases from J, the gap between germline ends came to 7 bases. CDR1 MGHDK and CDR2 SYGVNS come from the germline V gene. For the CDR3, the DNA is TGTGCCAGCAGTGAAAGTTTGACTGGGGCCAACGTCCTGACTTTC. It codes for CASSESLTGANVLTF.

This clone has a handful of counts. V and J are TRBV9 and TRBJ2-6, with 7 nucleotides matching TRBD1. J gave up 0 bases and V 6 bases, and 15 bases lay outside the gene matches. This CDR3 has 19 residues. CDR1 SGDLS and CDR2 YYNGEE come from the germline V gene. CDR3 region: CASTGEQGFTYSGANVLTF. For the CDR3, the DNA is TGTGCCAGCACGGGCGAACAGGGGTTCACCTACTCTGGGGCCAACGTCCTGACTTTC.

The chain links TRBV13 to TRBJ1-5; weak D call: TRBD1 (5 bases). CDR1 PRHDT and CDR2 FYEKMQ come from the germline V gene (reference sequence). V was pared by 5 bases and J by 4 bases, with 15 bases between. The CDR3 extends over 15 amino acids. The CDR3 region has the DNA TGTGCCAGCAGCCGCCGGGACGGAGGGAATCAGCCCCAGCATTTT. Translated, it gives CASSRRDGGNQPQHF.

This clone was found a few times. This chain connects TRBV5-1 to TRBJ2-3; D is undetermined. CDR1 SGHRS and CDR2 YFSETQ come from the germline V gene. CDR3 length: 12 residues. The V end lost 4 bases, the J end lost 2 bases, and 5 bases lay between the germline ends. This chain's CDR3 is CASSLFTDTQYF. CDR3 nucleotide sequence: TGCGCCAGCAGCCTGTTCACAGATACGCAGTATTTT.

The table lists this clone with a few counts. The chain joins TRBV29-1 to TRBJ2-7, with TRBD2 matching over 14 bases. Looked up from germline, CDR1 is SQVTM and CDR2 is ANQGSEA. The V and J ends lost 7 bases and 7 bases, in that order; junction bases with no gene match: 15. The CDR3 runs 16 residues. CDR3 in DNA: TGCAGCGCTCTTAGGACTAGCGGGAGGACCCGGGGAGAGCAGTACTTC. Protein sequence: CSALRTSGRTRGEQYF.

The chain employs TRBV29-1 and TRBJ2-3, with 11 bases lining up with TRBD2. Germline CDR1 SQVTM, CDR2 ANQGSEA. Unmatched junction bases numbered 10, after V lost 8 bases and J lost 6 bases. The CDR3 spans 14 residues. The CDR3 DNA follows: TGCAGCCATCCCGGACTAGCGGGTGCGGATACGCAGTATTTT. It yields the protein CSHPGLAGADTQYF.

This clone was seen more than once but under ten times. V gene TRBV10-3 combines with J gene TRBJ2-1; TRBD2 aligns across 9 bases. The CDR3 runs to 15 residues. Germline CDR1 is ENHRY and CDR2 is SYGVKD. V dropped 5 bases and J dropped 4; count of bases not matched to a gene: 6. CDR3 sequence (DNA): TGTGCCATCAGTCCCTCTAGCGGGGATTACAATGAGCAGTTCTTC. Translation: CAISPSSGDYNEQFF.

In the case of this clone: Other DNA sequences of this sample code for an identical CDR3. The rearrangement uses TRBV9 and TRBJ2-7, with TRBD2 matching over 12 bases. Germline CDR1 and CDR2: SGDLS and YYNGEE. J lost 2 bases, V lost 2 bases, and 2 bases had no gene match. The CDR3 loop spans 15 amino acids. The CDR3 DNA follows: TGTGCCAGCAGCGTTCTAGCGGGGGGGCCCTACGAGCAGTACTTC. The encoded protein is CASSVLAGGPYEQYF.

This clone has just a few counts. The J gene is TRBJ1-3, the V gene TRBV7-2; the match to TRBD1 covers 8 bases. Germline CDR1 reads SGHTA; CDR2 reads FQGNSA. With 4 bases clipped from V and 0 bases from J, the junction kept 5 bases outside the gene matches. The CDR3 is made up of 16 amino acids. The CDR3 DNA reads as TGTGCCAGCAGCTACTCCGGGACAGGCTCTGGAAACACCATATATTTT. Its translation is CASSYSGTGSGNTIYF. Full variable domain (missing parts from reference TRBV7-2 and TRBJ1-3): GAGVSQSPSNKVTEKGKDVELRCDPISGHTALYWYRQSLGQGLEFLIYFQGNSAPDKSGLPSDRFSAERTGGSVSTLTIQRTQQEDSAVYLCASSYSGTGSGNTIYFGEGSWLTVV.

The chain is built from TRBV5-1 and TRBJ2-1, with D perhaps matching TRBD2 (5 bases). Trimming removed 0 bases at V and 1 base at J, with 8 bases between. Germline loops: CDR1 SGHRS, CDR2 YFSETQ. The CDR3 is 15 amino acids. The CDR3 sequence: CASSLEPGSYNEQFF. CDR3 DNA sequence: TGCGCCAGCAGCTTGGAACCGGGATCCTACAATGAGCAGTTCTTC.

This clone has only a few counts. This rearrangement joins TRBV6-1 to TRBJ2-4, with D possibly matching TRBD2 (6 bases). The length of the CDR3 is 14 residues. Germline-derived CDR1 and CDR2 are MNHNS and SASEGT. V lost 4 bases and J 8 bases, leaving 15 bases between the germline ends. The CDR3 region has the DNA TGTGCCAGCAGTGGGAGAGGGACTCGGGACATTCAGTACTTC. Protein product: CASSGRGTRDIQYF.

This clone was seen more than once but under ten times. This chain connects TRBV7-3 to TRBJ1-6, with D unresolved. The CDR3 covers 13 residues. The germline V and J ends were trimmed by 1 base and 10 bases, with 8 bases remaining between them. CDR1 is SGHTA, CDR2 FQGTGA, per germline. CDR3 nucleotides: TGTGCCAGCAGCTTAAGTCTACACTCACCCCTCCACTTT. This sequence encodes CASSLSLHSPLHF. Filled out from reference TRBV7-3 and TRBJ1-6, the complete variable domain reads GAGVSQTPSNKVTEKGKYVELRCDPISGHTALYWYRQSLGQGPEFLIYFQGTGAADDSGLPNDRFFAVRPEGSVSTLKIQRTERGDSAVYLCASSLSLHSPLHFGNGTRLTVT.

This clone was picked up a small number of times. The J gene is TRBJ2-6, the V gene TRBV5-5; unclear D gene. V was clipped by 4 bases and J by 0 bases, with 8 bases between them. The germline CDR1 and CDR2 sequences are SGHKS and YYEKEE (reference sequence). The CDR3 runs 15 residues. The CDR3 sequence is CASSRVGSGANVLTF. The CDR3 nucleotides are TGTGCCAGCAGCAGGGTGGGCTCTGGGGCCAACGTCCTGACTTTC.

This clone was counted a few times. This sequence joins TRBV30 and TRBJ2-7; 7 bases match TRBD2. Germline V gene data show CDR1 as GTSNPN and CDR2 as SVGIG (reference sequence). V lost 7 bases to trimming and J lost 2 bases; unmatched junction nucleotides: 14. The CDR3 contains 15 residues. The CDR3 reads CASSPGRRFPYEQYF. The CDR3 bases are TGTGCCTCCTCACCCGGGAGGAGGTTTCCCTACGAGCAGTACTTC. Full variable domain (missing parts from reference TRBV30 and TRBJ2-7): SQTIHQWPATLVQPVGSPLSLECTVEGTSNPNLYWYRQAAGRGLQLLFYSVGIGQISSEVPQNLSASRPQDRQFILSSKKLLLSDSGFYLCASSPGRRFPYEQYFGPGTRLTVT.

This clone has just a few counts. The V gene is TRBV7-9, the J gene TRBJ2-7, with TRBD2 matching 8 bases. Trimming removed 5 bases from V and 1 base from J; junction bases left unmatched: 10. This CDR3 spans 16 amino acids. The germline gives CDR1 SEHNR, CDR2 FQNEAQ (reference sequence). The CDR3 is CASSRMDGRASYEQYF. In nucleotides, the CDR3 is TGTGCCAGCAGCCGCATGGACGGGAGGGCTTCCTACGAGCAGTACTTC.

The CDR3 bases are TGTGCCTGGAGTGGGGTTGATGAAAAACTGTTTTTT. Translating gives CAWSGVDEKLFF. The rearrangement uses TRBV30 and TRBJ1-4; D unclear. Germline V lookup: CDR1 GTSNPN, CDR2 SVGIG (reference sequence). V gave up 1 base and J gave up 6 bases, with 6 bases separating them. The CDR3 has 12 residues.

This clone was counted a single time. V usage is TRBV7-2 and J usage is TRBJ1-6; D possibly corresponds to TRBD1 (5 bases). Germline V gene data show CDR1 as SGHTA and CDR2 as FQGNSA. The length of the CDR3 is 15 residues. Between the trimmed V and J ends, which lost 4 bases and 7 bases, there was a span of 14 bases. The CDR3 coding sequence is TGTGCCAGCAGCTCCCGGACAAAGGGGAATTCACCCCTCCACTTT. Its protein product is CASSSRTKGNSPLHF.